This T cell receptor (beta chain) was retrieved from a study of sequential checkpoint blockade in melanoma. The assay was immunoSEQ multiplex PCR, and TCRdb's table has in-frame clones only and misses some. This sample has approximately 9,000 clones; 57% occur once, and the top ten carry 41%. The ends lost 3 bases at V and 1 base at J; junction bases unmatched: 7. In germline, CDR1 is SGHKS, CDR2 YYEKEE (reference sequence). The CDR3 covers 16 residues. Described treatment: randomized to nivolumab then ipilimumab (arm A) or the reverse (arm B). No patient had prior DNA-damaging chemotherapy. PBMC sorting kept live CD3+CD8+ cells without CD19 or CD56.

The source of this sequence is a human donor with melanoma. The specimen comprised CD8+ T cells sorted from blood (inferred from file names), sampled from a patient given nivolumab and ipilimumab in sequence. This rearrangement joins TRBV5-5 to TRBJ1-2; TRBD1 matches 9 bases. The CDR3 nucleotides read TGTGCCAGCAGCTGGACGACAGGGGGGTATAACTATGGCTACACCTTC. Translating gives CASSWTTGGYNYGYTF.